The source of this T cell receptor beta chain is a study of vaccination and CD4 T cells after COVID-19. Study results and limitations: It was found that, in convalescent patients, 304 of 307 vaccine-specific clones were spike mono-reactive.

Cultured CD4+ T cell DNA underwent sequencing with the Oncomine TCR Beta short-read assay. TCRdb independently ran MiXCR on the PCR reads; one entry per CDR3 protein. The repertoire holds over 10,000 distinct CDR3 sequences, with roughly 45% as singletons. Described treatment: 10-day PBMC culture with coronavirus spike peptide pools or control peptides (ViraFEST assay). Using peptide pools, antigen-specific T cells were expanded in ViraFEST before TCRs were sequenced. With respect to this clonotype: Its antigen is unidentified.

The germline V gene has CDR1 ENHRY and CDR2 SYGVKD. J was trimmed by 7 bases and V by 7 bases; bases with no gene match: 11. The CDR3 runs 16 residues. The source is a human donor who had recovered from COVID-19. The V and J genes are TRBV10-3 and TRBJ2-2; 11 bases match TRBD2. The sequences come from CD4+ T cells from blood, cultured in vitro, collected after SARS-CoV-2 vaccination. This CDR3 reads CAINAVAGGPDGELFF. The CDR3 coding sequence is TGTGCCATCAATGCTGTAGCGGGAGGGCCTGACGGGGAGCTGTTTTTT.